This TCR beta chain comes out of a study of cytomegalovirus exposure and HLA in healthy donors. CDR3 length equals 14 residues. Trimming took off 6 bases at V and 2 bases at J, with 14 bases between the two ends. Germline assignment: CDR1 SNHLY and CDR2 FYNNEI. The PCR contained 60 Vbeta and 13 Jbeta primers. The table came from immunoSEQ multiplex PCR; TCRdb's copy has only in-frame clones and leaves some out. The sample comprises around 110,000 clones, over 75% of which are singletons, and approximately 2% rests with the top ten. This receptor was obtained from a man aged 30 to 45 in good health and CMV-seronegative. The chain couples TRBV2 to TRBJ2-7, with a weak D call TRBD1 (6 bases). Sequencing used PBMCs. The CDR3 DNA reads as TGTGCCAGCAGAGCCGGGACACTTACCTACGAGCAGTACTTC. It is translated as CASRAGTLTYEQYF.